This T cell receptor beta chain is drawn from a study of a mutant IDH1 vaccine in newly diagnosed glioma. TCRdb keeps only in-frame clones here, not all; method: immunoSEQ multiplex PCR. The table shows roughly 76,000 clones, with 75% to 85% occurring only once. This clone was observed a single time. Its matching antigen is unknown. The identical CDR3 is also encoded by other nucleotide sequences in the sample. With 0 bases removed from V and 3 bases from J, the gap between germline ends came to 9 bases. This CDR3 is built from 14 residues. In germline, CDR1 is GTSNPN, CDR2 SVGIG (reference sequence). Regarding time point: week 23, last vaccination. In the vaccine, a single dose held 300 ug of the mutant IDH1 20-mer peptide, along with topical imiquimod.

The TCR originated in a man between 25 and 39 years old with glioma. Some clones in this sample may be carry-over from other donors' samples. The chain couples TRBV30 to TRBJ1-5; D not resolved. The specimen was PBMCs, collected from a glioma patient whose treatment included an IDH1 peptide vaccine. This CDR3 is CAWSVRQYNQPQHF. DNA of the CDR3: TGTGCCTGGAGTGTACGGCAGTACAATCAGCCCCAGCATTTT.